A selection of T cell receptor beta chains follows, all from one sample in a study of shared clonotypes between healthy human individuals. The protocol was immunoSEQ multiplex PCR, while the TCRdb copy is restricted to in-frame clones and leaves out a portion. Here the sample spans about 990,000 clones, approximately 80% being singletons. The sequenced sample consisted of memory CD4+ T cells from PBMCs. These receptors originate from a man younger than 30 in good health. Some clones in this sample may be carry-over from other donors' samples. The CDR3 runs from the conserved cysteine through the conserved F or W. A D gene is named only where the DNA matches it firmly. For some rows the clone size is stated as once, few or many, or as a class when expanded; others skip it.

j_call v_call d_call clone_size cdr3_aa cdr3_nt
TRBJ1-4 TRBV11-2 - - CASSLMGHPNEKLFF TGTGCCAGCAGCCTAATGGGGCACCCTAATGAAAAACTGTTTTTT
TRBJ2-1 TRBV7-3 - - CASSQGNNEQFF TGTGCCAGCAGCCAGGGGAACAATGAGCAGTTCTTC
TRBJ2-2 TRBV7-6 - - CASSLGTNTGELFF TGTGCCAGCAGCTTGGGCACGAACACCGGGGAGCTGTTTTTT
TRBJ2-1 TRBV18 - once CASSQSDTYNEQFF TGTGCCAGCTCACAGAGCGATACCTACAATGAGCAGTTCTTC
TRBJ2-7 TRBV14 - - CASSQANGAAYF TGTGCCAGCAGCCAAGCCAATGGGGCGGCGTACTTC
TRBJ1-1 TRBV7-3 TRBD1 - CASSTYRGTEAFF TGTGCCAGCAGCACCTACAGGGGCACTGAAGCTTTCTTT
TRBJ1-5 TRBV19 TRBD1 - CASSITGVGKNQPQHF TGTGCCAGTAGTATAACAGGGGTGGGGAAAAATCAGCCCCAGCATTTT
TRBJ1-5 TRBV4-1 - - CASSQDQVPGNQPQHF TGCGCCAGCAGCCAAGATCAGGTCCCGGGCAATCAGCCCCAGCATTTT
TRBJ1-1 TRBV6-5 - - CASSYFMPMNTEAFF TGTGCCAGCAGTTACTTCATGCCCATGAACACTGAAGCTTTCTTT
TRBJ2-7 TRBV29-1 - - CSASSTYEQYF TGCAGCGCCAGTTCAACCTACGAGCAGTACTTC
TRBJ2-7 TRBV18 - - CASSPPQVIEGRPSYEQYF TGTGCCAGCTCACCACCACAGGTTATAGAAGGCAGGCCCTCCTACGAGCAGTACTTC
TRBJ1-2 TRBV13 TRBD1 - CASSLEYRGGYTF TGTGCCAGCAGCTTAGAGTACAGGGGCGGCTACACCTTC
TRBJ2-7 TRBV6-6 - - CASSYWGYGYEQYF TGTGCCAGCAGTTACTGGGGTTATGGGTACGAGCAGTACTTC
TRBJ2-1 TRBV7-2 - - CASSFSGGAYNEQFF TGTGCCAGCAGCTTTAGCGGAGGGGCCTACAATGAGCAGTTCTTC
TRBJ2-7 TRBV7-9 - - CASSPPSPVPTQYF TGTGCCAGCAGCCCCCCTTCGCCAGTCCCTACCCAGTACTTC
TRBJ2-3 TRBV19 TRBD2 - CASSIQRGREDTQYF TGTGCCAGTAGTATCCAGCGAGGGAGGGAAGATACGCAGTATTTT
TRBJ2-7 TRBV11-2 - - CASSYLYEQYF TGTGCCAGCAGCTACCTCTACGAGCAGTACTTC
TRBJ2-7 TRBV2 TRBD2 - CASRPTSGSYEQYF TGTGCCAGCAGGCCGACTAGCGGCTCCTACGAGCAGTACTTC
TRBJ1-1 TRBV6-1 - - CASRATPEAFF TGTGCCAGCAGAGCTACCCCTGAAGCTTTCTTT
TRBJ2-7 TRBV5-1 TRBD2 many CASSLTGIAGLGEQYF TGCGCCAGCAGCCTCACAGGGATAGCGGGACTGGGCGAGCAGTACTTC
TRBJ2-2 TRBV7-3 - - CASSLDRYTGELFF TGTGCCAGCAGCTTAGATAGGTACACCGGGGAGCTGTTTTTT
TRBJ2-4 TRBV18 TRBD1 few CASSGGQGSLAKNIQYF TGTGCCAGCTCGGGAGGACAGGGCAGCCTAGCCAAAAACATTCAGTACTTC
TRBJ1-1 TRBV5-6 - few CASSSAGLLITEAFF TGTGCCAGCAGCTCCGCCGGCCTCTTAATCACTGAAGCTTTCTTT
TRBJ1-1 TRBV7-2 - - CASSFTGRAFF TGTGCCAGCAGCTTTACAGGGAGAGCTTTCTTT
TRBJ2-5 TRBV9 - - CASSEFGGVYQETQYF TGTGCCAGCAGCGAATTCGGCGGCGTCTACCAAGAGACCCAGTACTTC
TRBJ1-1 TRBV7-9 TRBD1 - CASSSPGQGNTEAFF TGTGCCAGCAGCTCACCGGGACAGGGGAATACTGAAGCTTTCTTT
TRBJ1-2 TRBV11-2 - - CASSWIRTVPLNYGYTF TGTGCCAGCAGCTGGATCCGGACCGTCCCGCTTAACTATGGCTACACCTTC
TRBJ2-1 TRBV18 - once CASSPYAPGTYNEQFF TGTGCCAGCTCACCATATGCCCCCGGAACTTACAATGAGCAGTTCTTC